The 5 T cell receptor beta chains given below trace back to one sample, sequenced in a study of blood T cell repertoires in COVID-19. The repertoire was sequenced with immunoSEQ multiplex PCR; TCRdb's copy has only in-frame clones and lacks some. Among about 240,000 clones listed, around 81% were seen once. The sequenced material came from peripheral blood. The receptors were gathered from a woman of 80 years or more with COVID-19, enrolled during active disease.

In this sample, this clone turned up a few times. The chain carries TRBV18 and TRBJ1-1; maybe TRBD1 (5 bases). This CDR3 is 13 amino acids long. Per the germline V gene, CDR1 is KGHSH and CDR2 is LQKENI. V shed 5 bases and J shed 6 bases, with 13 bases lying between them. The CDR3 coding sequence is TGTGCCAGCTCAAAACAGGTATCGGCTGAAGCTTTCTTT. It is translated as CASSKQVSAEAFF.

The chain is built from TRBV2 and TRBJ2-7; D is perhaps TRBD1 (5 bases). Germline V CDR1 and CDR2: SNHLY, FYNNEI. V lost 5 bases, J lost 3 bases, and 8 bases lay in between. The CDR3 has 12 amino acids. CDR3 DNA sequence: TGTGCCAGCAGTAGAGACAGCTACGAGCAGTACTTC. The encoded protein is CASSRDSYEQYF.

This clone was detected once. J is TRBJ1-3 and V is TRBV12-3 or TRBV12-4; tentatively, D is TRBD1 (6 bases). CDR3 size: 13 residues. Trimming stripped 3 bases from V and 4 bases from J, with 7 bases between. CDR3 sequence reads: CASSLGAGNTIYF. CDR3 nucleotides: TGTGCCAGCAGTTTGGGGGCAGGAAACACCATATATTTT.

This sequence joins TRBV5-4 and TRBJ2-5; 9 nucleotides agree with TRBD2. V trimming: 4 bases; J trimming: 5 bases; junction bases outside the gene matches: 6. Germline values: CDR1 SGHNT, CDR2 YYREEE (reference sequence). CDR3 length: 14 amino acids. Here the CDR3 DNA reads TGTGCCAGCAGCCGCGGGGGGGCCGGGGAGACCCAGTACTTC. This encodes CASSRGGAGETQYF. Based on the CDR3 plus reference TRBV5-4 and TRBJ2-5, the full variable domain is ETGVTQSPTHLIKTRGQQVTLRCSSQSGHNTVSWYQQALGQGPQFIFQYYREEENGRGNFPPRFSGLQFPNYSSELNVNALELDDSALYLCASSRGGAGETQYFGPGTRLLVL.

This chain joins TRBV6-2 or TRBV6-3 and TRBJ1-6; 7 nucleotides match TRBD1. With V trimmed by 2 bases and J by 10 bases, 8 bases remained unmatched. Looked up from germline, CDR1 is MNHEY and CDR2 is SVGEGT. The CDR3 sequence is 15 residues long. The chain's CDR3 is CASSYVRQGMSPLHF. The CDR3 nucleotides read TGTGCCAGCAGTTACGTGAGACAGGGCATGTCACCCCTCCACTTT.